What follows are 19 T cell receptor beta chains derived from one specimen sequenced in a study of T-cell memory formation after mild COVID-19. Each CDR3 protein is one row after TCRdb ran MiXCR on the 5' RACE reads. The table lists under 450,000 distinct CDR3 sequences, about an eighth of them singletons. Sequenced: PBMCs or a T cell subset sorted from them (not recorded which). Every receptor here comes from a man between 18 and 29 years old who had mild COVID-19 (a few samples of this study predate the infection). Cell type and time point are not known.

This clonotype is labeled as medium-sized. A read error may produce the germline difference seen at one junction end. This sequence joins TRBV5-1 and TRBJ2-3, with no clear D. Germline V gives CDR1 SGHRS, CDR2 YFSETQ. This CDR3 contains 11 residues. The CDR3 region is CASSLTDTQYF. CDR3 nucleotides: TGTGCCAGCAGTTTAACAGATACGCAGTATTTT.

Points on this clonotype: Compared with germline, one end of the junction differs, possibly owing to a read error. This chain joins TRBV4-2 and TRBJ2-5, with D possibly matching TRBD2 (6 bases). CDR1 and CDR2 from the germline V gene are LGHNA and YNFKEQ. The CDR3 length is 16 residues. The CDR3, as DNA: TGTGCCAGCAGCCAAACACTAGGCGGGGTTCAAGATACCCAGTACTTC. Encoded protein: CASSQTLGGVQDTQYF.

The chain combines TRBV7-2 with TRBJ1-2; D is unresolved. From germline, CDR1 is SGHTA and CDR2 FQGNSA. There are 12 residues in the CDR3. Between the trimmed V and J ends, which lost 3 bases and 1 base, there was a span of 3 bases. The CDR3 DNA sequence: TGTGCCAGCAGCTTCGTTAACTATGGCTACACCTTC. It encodes CASSFVNYGYTF.

This chain uses TRBV19 with TRBJ1-5, with D unclear. With 1 base removed from V and 7 bases from J, the gap between germline ends came to 5 bases. This CDR3 has 12 residues. Germline V gene sequence: CDR1 LNHDA, CDR2 SQIVND (reference sequence). The CDR3 coding sequence is TGTGCCAGTAGTATAGTGTGGCAGCCCCAGCATTTT. Its protein product is CASSIVWQPQHF.

This sequence joins TRBV18 and TRBJ2-1; D uncertain. Germline CDR1 is KGHSH and CDR2 is LQKENI. The V end lost 3 bases, the J end lost 10 bases, and 13 bases lay between the germline ends. The CDR3 consists of 13 residues. DNA for the CDR3: TGTGCCAGCTCACCTGTTTCCATGAGGGAGCAGTTCTTC. It yields the protein CASSPVSMREQFF. Full variable domain (missing parts from reference TRBV18 and TRBJ2-1): NAGVMQNPRHLVRRRGQEARLRCSPMKGHSHVYWYRQLPEEGLKFMVYLQKENIIDESGMPKERFSAEFPKEGPSILRIQQVVRGDSAAYFCASSPVSMREQFFGPGTRLTVL.

With respect to this clonotype: At one boundary the junction diverges from the germline segment, which might be a read error. The chain is built from TRBV7-2 and TRBJ1-3; TRBD1 matches 8 bases. CDR1 and CDR2 from the germline V gene are SGHTA and FQGNSA. The CDR3 sequence is 13 residues long. The DNA of the CDR3 is TGTGCCAGCAGCTTAGACTTTGGGGCAGGGGGCAGTTTT. Translation gives CASSLDFGAGGSF.

This clonotype turned up a few times. This sequence joins TRBV5-1 and TRBJ2-1, with TRBD1 matching over 8 bases. V shed 3 bases and J 6 bases; nucleotides not matched to a gene: 5. The germline gives CDR1 SGHRS, CDR2 YFSETQ. This CDR3 spans 14 amino acids. The CDR3 is CASSWGQARNEQFF. The CDR3 nucleotides read TGCGCCAGCAGCTGGGGACAGGCTCGCAATGAGCAGTTCTTC. Full variable domain (rest looked up from reference TRBV5-1 and TRBJ2-1): KAGVTQTPRYLIKTRGQQVTLSCSPISGHRSVSWYQQTPGQGLQFLFEYFSETQRNKGNFPGRFSGRQFSNSRSEMNVSTLELGDSALYLCASSWGQARNEQFFGPGTRLTVL.

The rearrangement uses TRBV18 and TRBJ2-5; no clear D gene. CDR1 and CDR2 (germline): KGHSH, LQKENI. The CDR3 sequence is 14 residues long. V lost 3 bases and J 1 base, leaving 9 bases between the germline ends. Here the CDR3 reads CASSPRVVQETQYF. The CDR3 DNA sequence: TGTGCCAGCTCACCTCGGGTGGTCCAAGAGACCCAGTACTTC.

The chain couples TRBV29-1 to TRBJ2-2, with TRBD1 as a possible D gene (6 bases). The CDR3 is made up of 14 amino acids. Germline V CDR1 and CDR2: SQVTM, ANQGSEA. Trimming took 5 bases from V and 4 from J, leaving 14 bases between them. The CDR3 loop reads CSVNGGLGTGELFF. In DNA, the CDR3 is TGCAGCGTTAATGGGGGCCTGGGCACCGGGGAGCTGTTTTTT.

V usage is TRBV3-1 and J usage is TRBJ2-2; D is undetermined. Germline-derived CDR1 and CDR2 are LGHDT and YNNKEL (reference sequence). V lost 4 bases, J lost 5 bases, and 11 bases lay in between. CDR3 size: 14 residues. The CDR3 protein is CASSRVSATGELFF. The CDR3 nucleotides read TGTGCCAGCAGCCGAGTATCTGCGACCGGGGAGCTGTTTTTT.

CDR3 nucleotides: TGTGCCAGCAGCTTTGACAGTAAACAAGAGACCCAGTACTTC. Its protein is CASSFDSKQETQYF. V usage is TRBV7-9 and J usage is TRBJ2-5, with D possibly TRBD1 on 5 matching bases. The CDR3 is 14 amino acids. With 3 bases removed from V and 2 bases from J, the gap between germline ends came to 10 bases. In germline, CDR1 is SEHNR, CDR2 FQNEAQ (reference sequence).

CDR3 nucleotide sequence: TGTGCCAGCAGCTTGGCCCTCCGATCTGGCACTGAAGCTTTCTTT. It encodes CASSLALRSGTEAFF. The V and J genes are TRBV13 and TRBJ1-1; D ambiguous. CDR1 and CDR2 from the germline V gene are PRHDT and FYEKMQ (reference sequence). The ends were cut back, 3 bases at V and 4 bases at J, with 15 bases in the middle. The CDR3 is 15 residues long. Drawing the rest from reference TRBV13 and TRBJ1-1, the complete variable domain is AAGVIQSPRHLIKEKRETATLKCYPIPRHDTVYWYQQGPGQDPQFLISFYEKMQSDKGSIPDRFSAQQFSDYHSELNMSSLELGDSALYFCASSLALRSGTEAFFGQGTRLTVV.

V usage is TRBV4-3 and J usage is TRBJ2-3; D perhaps matches TRBD2 (5 bases). V was pared by 4 bases and J by 2 bases, with 13 bases between. The CDR3 sequence is 15 residues long. Germline loops: CDR1 LGHNA, CDR2 YSLEER. The CDR3 reads CASSRGPGTTDTQYF. The DNA of the CDR3 is TGCGCCAGCAGCCGAGGCCCGGGAACCACAGATACGCAGTATTTT.

The chain has TRBV30 and TRBJ2-1; D possibly corresponds to TRBD2 (6 bases). CDR3 length equals 14 residues. Germline V CDR1 and CDR2: GTSNPN, SVGIG (reference sequence). Deletions cut 1 base from V and 7 bases from J, with 14 bases between. The CDR3 loop is CAWSDWQGLNEQFF. Here the CDR3 DNA reads TGTGCCTGGAGTGATTGGCAGGGACTGAATGAGCAGTTCTTC.

This clonotype occurred a few times. The chain is built from TRBV6-1 and TRBJ2-3; 7 nucleotides align to TRBD2. Germline assignment: CDR1 MNHNS and CDR2 SASEGT. This CDR3 region has 13 residues. V lost 10 bases to trimming and J lost 4 bases; unmatched junction nucleotides: 8. This CDR3 reads CATPGLVSDTQYF. The CDR3 bases are TGTGCCACCCCAGGACTAGTTTCAGATACGCAGTATTTT.

The V and J genes are TRBV19 and TRBJ2-1; D is perhaps TRBD1 or TRBD2 (6 bases each). Germline CDR1 LNHDA, CDR2 SQIVND (reference sequence). This CDR3 is 14 amino acids long. Deletions cut 6 bases from V and 3 bases from J, with 12 bases between. The DNA for the CDR3 is TGTGCCAGTAGACCGAGGGGGGTCTACAATGAGCAGTTCTTC. As protein: CASRPRGVYNEQFF.

This chain connects TRBV18 to TRBJ2-6, with D unclear. CDR3 length: 16 residues. Trimming stripped 4 bases from V and 0 bases from J, with 10 bases between. The germline CDR1 and CDR2 sequences are KGHSH and LQKENI. CDR3 DNA sequence: TGTGCCAGCTCACTCCAAGAGAGCTCTGGGGCCAACGTCCTGACTTTC. It encodes CASSLQESSGANVLTF.

This clonotype has only a few counts. V gene TRBV12-3 or TRBV12-4 combines with J gene TRBJ2-2, with D tentatively TRBD1 (5 bases). The germline V and J ends were trimmed by 1 base and 5 bases, with 8 bases remaining between them. The CDR3 totals 14 residues. The CDR3: CASSLGKGTGELFF. The CDR3 DNA follows: TGTGCCAGCAGTTTAGGGAAGGGGACCGGGGAGCTGTTTTTT.

The chain joins TRBV2 to TRBJ2-7; D is ambiguous. The length of the CDR3 is 12 residues. Germline values: CDR1 SNHLY, CDR2 FYNNEI. V was cut by 4 bases and J by 1 base, with 5 bases left in between. CDR3 in amino acids: CASSGASYEQYF. The CDR3 DNA sequence: TGTGCCAGCAGTGGGGCGTCCTACGAGCAGTACTTC.